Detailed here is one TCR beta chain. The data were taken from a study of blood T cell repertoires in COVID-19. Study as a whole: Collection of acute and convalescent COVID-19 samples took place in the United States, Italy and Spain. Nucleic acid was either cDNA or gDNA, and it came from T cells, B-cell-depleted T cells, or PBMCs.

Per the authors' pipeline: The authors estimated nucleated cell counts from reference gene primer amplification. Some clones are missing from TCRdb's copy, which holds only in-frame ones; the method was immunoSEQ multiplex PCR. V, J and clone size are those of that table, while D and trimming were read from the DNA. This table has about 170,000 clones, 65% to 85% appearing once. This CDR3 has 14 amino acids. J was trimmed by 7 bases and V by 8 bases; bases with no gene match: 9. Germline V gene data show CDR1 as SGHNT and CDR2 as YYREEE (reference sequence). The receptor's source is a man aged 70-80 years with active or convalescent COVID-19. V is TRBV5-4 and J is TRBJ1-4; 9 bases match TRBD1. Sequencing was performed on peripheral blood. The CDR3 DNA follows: TGTGCCAGTCAACAAGGGGGACAGGGTGAAAAACTGTTTTTT. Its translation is CASQQGGQGEKLFF.